This TCR beta chain is drawn from a study of blood T cell repertoires in COVID-19. Study as a whole: Samples came from the United States, Italy and Spain, spanning acute and convalescent COVID-19.

CDR3 length equals 14 residues. Germline trimming cut 5 bases from V and 4 bases from J; bases unmatched to any gene: 1. Germline CDR1 is SNHLY and CDR2 is FYNNEI. Authors' processing steps: Using reference gene primer amplification, nucleated cell counts were estimated. The assay was immunoSEQ multiplex PCR, and TCRdb's table has in-frame clones only and misses some. V and J calls plus clone size are reproduced from that table; the DNA served to infer D and trimming. Of about 170,000 clones listed, about 80% are singletons. The clonotype was recovered from a man between 65 and 85 years old with active or convalescent COVID-19. V gene TRBV2 combines with J gene TRBJ2-2; 10 bases map to TRBD1. The source material was peripheral blood. In DNA, the CDR3 is TGTGCCAGCAGTCGGGACAGGGGCACCGGGGAGCTGTTTTTT. Encoded protein: CASSRDRGTGELFF.